Included here is one T cell receptor (beta chain) sequence, with context. Its antigen is unidentified. Sequencing was performed with immunoSEQ multiplex PCR; in TCRdb, only in-frame clones are kept and a portion is missing. This sample has some 130,000 clones, with approximately 85% found just once. These donors were members of the approximately 120-subject validation cohort, a group separate from the approximately 670-subject first cohort. CDR3 length equals 15 residues. Per the germline V gene, CDR1 is LNHDA and CDR2 is SQIVND (reference sequence). With V trimmed by 4 bases and J by 6 bases, 9 bases remained unmatched. The record originates from a study of cytomegalovirus exposure and HLA in healthy donors. Study-level results: Subsequent analysis of the 95 to 150 validation repertoires found a tendency for first-cohort TCR clusters to co-occur. Researchers reported that a few CMV-associated chains were confirmed in vitro as CMV antigen-specific.

The sequence was obtained from a woman aged 25 to 39 in good health and CMV-seronegative. This sequence joins TRBV19 and TRBJ1-1; 9 positions match TRBD1. Material for sequencing was PBMCs. In nucleotides, the CDR3 is TGTGCCAGTAGTAATCCGGGACAGGGTGTGCCTGAAGCTTTCTTT. Translated, it gives CASSNPGQGVPEAFF.